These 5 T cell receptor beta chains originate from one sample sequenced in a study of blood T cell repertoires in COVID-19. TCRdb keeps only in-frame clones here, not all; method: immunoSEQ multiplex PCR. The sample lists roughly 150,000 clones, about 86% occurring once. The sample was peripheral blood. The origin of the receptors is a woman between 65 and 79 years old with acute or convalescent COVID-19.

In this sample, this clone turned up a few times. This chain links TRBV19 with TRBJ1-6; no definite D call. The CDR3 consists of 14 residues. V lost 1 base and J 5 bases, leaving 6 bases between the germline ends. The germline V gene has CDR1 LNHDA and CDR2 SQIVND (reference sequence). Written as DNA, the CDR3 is TGTGCCAGTAGTATAGGCACAGATAATTCACCCCTCCACTTT. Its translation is CASSIGTDNSPLHF.

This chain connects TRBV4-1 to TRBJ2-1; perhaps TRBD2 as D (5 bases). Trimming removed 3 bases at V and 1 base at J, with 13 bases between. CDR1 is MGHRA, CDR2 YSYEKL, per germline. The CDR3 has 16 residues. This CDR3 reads CASSQGSFGSYNEQFF. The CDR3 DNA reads TGCGCCAGCAGCCAGGGGAGTTTCGGATCCTACAATGAGCAGTTCTTC.

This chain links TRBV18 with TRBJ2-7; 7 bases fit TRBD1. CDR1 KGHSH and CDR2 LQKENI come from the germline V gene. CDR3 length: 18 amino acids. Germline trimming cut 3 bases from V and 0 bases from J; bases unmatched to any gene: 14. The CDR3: CASSPGFGARGSSYEQYF. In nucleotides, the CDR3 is TGTGCCAGCTCACCGGGTTTCGGTGCCAGGGGGAGCTCCTACGAGCAGTACTTC.

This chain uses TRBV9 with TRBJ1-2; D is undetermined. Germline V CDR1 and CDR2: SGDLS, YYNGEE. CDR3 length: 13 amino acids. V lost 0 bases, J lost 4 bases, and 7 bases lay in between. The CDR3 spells CASSVGTAYGYTF. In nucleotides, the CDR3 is TGTGCCAGCAGCGTAGGCACAGCCTATGGCTACACCTTC.

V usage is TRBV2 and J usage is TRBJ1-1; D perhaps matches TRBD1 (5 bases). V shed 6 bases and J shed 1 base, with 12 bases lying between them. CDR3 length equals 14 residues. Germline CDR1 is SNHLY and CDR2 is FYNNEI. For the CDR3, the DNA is TGTGCCAGCAGAGAAATGGGGGGGAACACTGAAGCTTTCTTT. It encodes CASREMGGNTEAFF.